This record looks at one TCR beta chain sequence and its context. Using unique molecular identifiers, the investigators prepared the TCRbeta library. TCRdb reanalysed the PCR reads using MiXCR and keeps one entry per CDR3 protein. The sample contains fewer than 150,000 distinct CDR3 sequences, 9.7% of which appear only once. This sample was included in a study of T-cell reconstitution after alpha-beta-depleted transplantation in children. Germline loops: CDR1 SEHNR, CDR2 FQNEAQ (reference sequence). The CDR3 is 9 residues long. Trimming pared 10 bases from V and 4 bases from J, leaving 3 bases between.

Sample: PBMCs, mostly from graft donor cells, taken 180 days after TCRalphabeta/CD19-depleted stem cell transplant. The chain uses TRBV7-9 and TRBJ2-3, with unresolved D. The sequence was obtained from a girl under two years old who had a stem cell transplant for combined immunodeficiency, so the T cells may come from the graft donor. This CDR3 reads CATPDTQYF. For the CDR3, the DNA is TGTGCCACCCCAGATACGCAGTATTTT.